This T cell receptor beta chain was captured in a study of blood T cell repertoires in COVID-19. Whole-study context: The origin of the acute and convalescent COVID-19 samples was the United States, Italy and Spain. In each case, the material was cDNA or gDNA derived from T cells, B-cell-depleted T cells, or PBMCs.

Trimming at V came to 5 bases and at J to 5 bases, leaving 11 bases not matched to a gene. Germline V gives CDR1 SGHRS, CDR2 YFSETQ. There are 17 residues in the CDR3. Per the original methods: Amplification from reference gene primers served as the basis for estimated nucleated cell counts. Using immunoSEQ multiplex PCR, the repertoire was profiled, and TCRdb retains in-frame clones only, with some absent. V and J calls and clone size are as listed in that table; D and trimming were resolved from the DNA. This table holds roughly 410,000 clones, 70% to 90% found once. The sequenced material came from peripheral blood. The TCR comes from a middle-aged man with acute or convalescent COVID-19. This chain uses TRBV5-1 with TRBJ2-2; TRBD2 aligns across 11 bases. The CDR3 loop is CASSPLGTSGETGELFF. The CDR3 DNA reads TGCGCCAGCAGTCCACTGGGGACTAGCGGAGAGACCGGGGAGCTGTTTTTT.